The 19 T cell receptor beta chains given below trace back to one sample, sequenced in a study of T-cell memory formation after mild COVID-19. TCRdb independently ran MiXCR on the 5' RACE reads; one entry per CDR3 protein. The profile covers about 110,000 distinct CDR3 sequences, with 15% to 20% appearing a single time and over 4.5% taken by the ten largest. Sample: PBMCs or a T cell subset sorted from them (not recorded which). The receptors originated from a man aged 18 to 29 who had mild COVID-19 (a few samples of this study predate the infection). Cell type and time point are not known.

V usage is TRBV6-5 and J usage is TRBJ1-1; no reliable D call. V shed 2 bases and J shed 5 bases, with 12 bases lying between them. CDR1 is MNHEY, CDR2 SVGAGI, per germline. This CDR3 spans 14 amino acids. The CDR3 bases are TGTGCCAGCAGTTACGATACAGCGGTAACTGAAGCTTTCTTT. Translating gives CASSYDTAVTEAFF.

The CDR3 loop is CSASRGDKYNEQFF. CDR3 nucleotides: TGCAGTGCTAGCCGTGGGGATAAATACAATGAGCAGTTCTTC. The chain couples TRBV20-1 to TRBJ2-1; D is ambiguous. Trimming left V 3 bases short and J 4 bases short, with 13 bases between. This CDR3 spans 14 amino acids. Germline CDR1 reads DFQATT; CDR2 reads SNEGSKA (reference sequence).

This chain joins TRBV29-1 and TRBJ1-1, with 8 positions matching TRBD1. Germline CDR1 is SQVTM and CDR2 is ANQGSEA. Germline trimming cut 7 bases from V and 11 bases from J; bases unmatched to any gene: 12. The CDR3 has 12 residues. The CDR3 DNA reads TGCAGCGGCGGGACAGGATGGACGGAGGCTTTCTTT. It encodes CSGGTGWTEAFF.

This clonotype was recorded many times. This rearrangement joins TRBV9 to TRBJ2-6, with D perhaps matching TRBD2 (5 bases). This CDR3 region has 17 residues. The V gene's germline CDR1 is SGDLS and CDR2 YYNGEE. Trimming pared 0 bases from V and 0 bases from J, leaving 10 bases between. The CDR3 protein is CASSVVPGYSGANVLTF. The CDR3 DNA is TGTGCCAGCAGCGTAGTCCCGGGGTACTCTGGGGCCAACGTCCTGACTTTC.

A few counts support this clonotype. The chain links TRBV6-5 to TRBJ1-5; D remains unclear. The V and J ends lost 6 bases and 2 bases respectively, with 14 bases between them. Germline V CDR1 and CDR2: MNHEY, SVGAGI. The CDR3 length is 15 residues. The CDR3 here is CASSPNWVGNQPQHF. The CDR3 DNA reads TGTGCCAGCAGCCCCAATTGGGTGGGCAATCAGCCCCAGCATTTT.

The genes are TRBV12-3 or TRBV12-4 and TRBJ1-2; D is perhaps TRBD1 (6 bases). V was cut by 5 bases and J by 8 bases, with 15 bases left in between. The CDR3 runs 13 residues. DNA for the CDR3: TGTGCCAGCAGTCCTCGGGGGGCGGGCGGCTACACCTTC. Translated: CASSPRGAGGYTF.

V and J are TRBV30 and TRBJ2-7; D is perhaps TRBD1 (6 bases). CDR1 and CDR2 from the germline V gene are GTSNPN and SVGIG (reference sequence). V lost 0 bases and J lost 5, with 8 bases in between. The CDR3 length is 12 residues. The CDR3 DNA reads TGTGCCTGGAGTGTGACAGGCGACGAGCAGTACTTC. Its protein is CAWSVTGDEQYF.

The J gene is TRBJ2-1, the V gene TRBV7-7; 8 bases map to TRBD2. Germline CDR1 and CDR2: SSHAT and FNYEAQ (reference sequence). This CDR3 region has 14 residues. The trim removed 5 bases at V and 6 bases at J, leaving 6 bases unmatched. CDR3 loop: CASSHLAGGNEQFF. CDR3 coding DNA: TGTGCCAGCAGCCACCTTGCGGGGGGCAATGAGCAGTTCTTC. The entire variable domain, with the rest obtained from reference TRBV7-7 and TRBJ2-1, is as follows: GAGVSQSPRYKVTKRGQDVTLRCDPISSHATLYWYQQALGQGPEFLTYFNYEAQPDKSGLPSDRFSAERPEGSISTLTIQRTEQRDSAMYRCASSHLAGGNEQFFGPGTRLTVL.

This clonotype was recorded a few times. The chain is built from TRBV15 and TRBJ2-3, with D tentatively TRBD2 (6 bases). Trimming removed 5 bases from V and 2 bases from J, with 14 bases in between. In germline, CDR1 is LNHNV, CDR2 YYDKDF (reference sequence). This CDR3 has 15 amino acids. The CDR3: CATSGGTYYTDTQYF. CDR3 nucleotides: TGTGCCACCAGCGGCGGGACTTACTACACAGATACGCAGTATTTT. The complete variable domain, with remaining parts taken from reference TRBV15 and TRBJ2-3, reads DAMVIQNPRYQVTQFGKPVTLSCSQTLNHNVMYWYQQKSSQAPKLLFHYYDKDFNNEADTPDNFQSRRPNTSFCFLDIRSPGLGDTAMYLCATSGGTYYTDTQYFGPGTRLTVL.

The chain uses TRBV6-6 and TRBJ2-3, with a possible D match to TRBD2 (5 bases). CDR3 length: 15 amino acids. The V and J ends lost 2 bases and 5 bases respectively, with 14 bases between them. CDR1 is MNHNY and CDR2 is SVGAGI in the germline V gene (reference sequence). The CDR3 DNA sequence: TGTGCCAGCAGTTACCGCCCAGGAGGAAGAGATACGCAGTATTTT. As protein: CASSYRPGGRDTQYF.

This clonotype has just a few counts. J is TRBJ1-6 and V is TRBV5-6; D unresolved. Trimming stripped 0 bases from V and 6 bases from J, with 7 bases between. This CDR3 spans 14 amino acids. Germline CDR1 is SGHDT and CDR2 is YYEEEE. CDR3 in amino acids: CASSLGPTNSPLHF. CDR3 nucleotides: TGTGCCAGCAGCTTGGGTCCGACTAATTCACCCCTCCACTTT.

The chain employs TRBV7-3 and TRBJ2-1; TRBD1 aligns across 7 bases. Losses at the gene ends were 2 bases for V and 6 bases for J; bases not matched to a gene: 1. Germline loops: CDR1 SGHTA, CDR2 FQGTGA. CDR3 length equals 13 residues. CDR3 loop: CASSLWDSNEQFF. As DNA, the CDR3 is TGTGCCAGCAGCTTATGGGACAGCAATGAGCAGTTCTTC.

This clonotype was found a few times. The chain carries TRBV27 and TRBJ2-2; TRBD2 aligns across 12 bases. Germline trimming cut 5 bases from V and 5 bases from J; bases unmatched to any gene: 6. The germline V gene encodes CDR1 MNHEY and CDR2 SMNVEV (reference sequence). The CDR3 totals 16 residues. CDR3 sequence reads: CASSPLAGGRTGELFF. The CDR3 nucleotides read TGTGCCAGCAGTCCCCTAGCGGGGGGGCGTACCGGGGAGCTGTTTTTT.

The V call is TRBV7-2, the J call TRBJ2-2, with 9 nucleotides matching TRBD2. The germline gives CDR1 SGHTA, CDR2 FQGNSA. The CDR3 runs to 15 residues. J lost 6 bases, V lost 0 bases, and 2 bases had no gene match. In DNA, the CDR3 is TGTGCCAGCAGCTTAGCGGGACTAGCCTCCGGGGAGCTGTTTTTT. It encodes CASSLAGLASGELFF.

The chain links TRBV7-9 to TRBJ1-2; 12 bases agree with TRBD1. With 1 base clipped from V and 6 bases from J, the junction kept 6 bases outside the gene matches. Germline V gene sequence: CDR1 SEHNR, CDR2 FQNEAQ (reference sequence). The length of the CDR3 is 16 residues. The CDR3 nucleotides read TGTGCCAGCAGCTTAGATGGGACAGGGGGCGCGGATGGCTACACCTTC. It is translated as CASSLDGTGGADGYTF. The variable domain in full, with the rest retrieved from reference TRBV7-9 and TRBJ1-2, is DTGVSQNPRHKITKRGQNVTFRCDPISEHNRLYWYRQTLGQGPEFLTYFQNEAQLEKSRLLSDRFSAERPKGSFSTLEIQRTEQGDSAMYLCASSLDGTGGADGYTFGSGTRLTVV.

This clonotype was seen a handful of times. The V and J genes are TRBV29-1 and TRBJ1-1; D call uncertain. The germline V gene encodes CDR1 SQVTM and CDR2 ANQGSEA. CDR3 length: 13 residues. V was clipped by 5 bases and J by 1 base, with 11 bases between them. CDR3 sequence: CSVYPDTNTEAFF. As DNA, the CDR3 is TGCAGCGTTTACCCCGACACGAACACTGAAGCTTTCTTT.

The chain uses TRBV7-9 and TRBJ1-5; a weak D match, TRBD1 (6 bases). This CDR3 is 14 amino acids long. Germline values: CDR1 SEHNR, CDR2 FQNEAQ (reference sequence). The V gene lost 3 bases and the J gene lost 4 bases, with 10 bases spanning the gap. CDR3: CASSLDSPNQPQHF. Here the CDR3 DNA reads TGTGCCAGCAGCTTGGACAGCCCTAATCAGCCCCAGCATTTT. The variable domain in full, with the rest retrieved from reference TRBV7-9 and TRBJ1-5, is DTGVSQNPRHKITKRGQNVTFRCDPISEHNRLYWYRQTLGQGPEFLTYFQNEAQLEKSRLLSDRFSAERPKGSFSTLEIQRTEQGDSAMYLCASSLDSPNQPQHFGDGTRLSIL.

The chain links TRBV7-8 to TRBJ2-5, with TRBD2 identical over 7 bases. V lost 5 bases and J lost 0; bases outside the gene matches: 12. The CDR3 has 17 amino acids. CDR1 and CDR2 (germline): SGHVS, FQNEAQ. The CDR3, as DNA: TGTGCCAGCAGCCGCATTGGCCTAGCGGTGTACCAAGAGACCCAGTACTTC. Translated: CASSRIGLAVYQETQYF. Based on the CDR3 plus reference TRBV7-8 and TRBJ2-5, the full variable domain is GAGVSQSPRYKVAKRGQDVALRCDPISGHVSLFWYQQALGQGPEFLTYFQNEAQLDKSGLPSDRFFAERPEGSVSTLKIQRTQQEDSAVYLCASSRIGLAVYQETQYFGPGTRLLVL.

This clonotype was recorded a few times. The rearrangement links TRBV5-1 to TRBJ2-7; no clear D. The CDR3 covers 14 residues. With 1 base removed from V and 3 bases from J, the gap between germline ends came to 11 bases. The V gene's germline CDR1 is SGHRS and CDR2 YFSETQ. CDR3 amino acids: CASSLNVVRYEQYF. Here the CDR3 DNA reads TGCGCCAGCAGCTTGAACGTGGTGCGCTACGAGCAGTACTTC.